This T cell receptor (beta chain) was documented in a study of blood T cell repertoires in COVID-19. CDR1 and CDR2 from the germline V gene are LNHDA and SQIVND (reference sequence). The CDR3 has 13 amino acids. The V and J ends lost 7 bases and 3 bases respectively, with 13 bases between them. Original processing notes: Amplifying reference gene primers gave estimates of nucleated cell counts. Repertoires were generated with immunoSEQ multiplex PCR, while TCRdb's copy carries only in-frame clones and drops some. That table supplies the V and J calls and clone size; D and trimming were determined from the DNA. Of 150,000 or so clones detected, about 80% appear once; the ten largest clones hold roughly 29%. This clone is labeled as medium-sized (0.01 to 0.1%).

The receptor was isolated from a woman aged 60-75 years with acute or convalescent COVID-19. The rearrangement links TRBV19 to TRBJ2-7; possible D gene TRBD1, 6 bases. What was sequenced was peripheral blood. This CDR3 is CASTPGAGYEQYF. CDR3 DNA sequence: TGTGCCAGTACCCCAGGGGCAGGCTACGAGCAGTACTTC.